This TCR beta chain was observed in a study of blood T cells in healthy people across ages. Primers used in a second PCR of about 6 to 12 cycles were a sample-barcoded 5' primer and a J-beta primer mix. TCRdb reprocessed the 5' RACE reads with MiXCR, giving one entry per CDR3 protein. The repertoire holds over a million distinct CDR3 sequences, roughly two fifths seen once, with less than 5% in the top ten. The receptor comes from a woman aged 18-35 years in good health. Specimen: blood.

For the CDR3, the DNA is TGCGCCAGCATCTCAACAGGCCCGGTAGATACGCAGTATTTT. Translating it yields CASISTGPVDTQYF. The V call is TRBV5-1, the J call TRBJ2-3, with D perhaps matching TRBD1 (5 bases). The CDR3 consists of 14 residues. V lost 6 bases and J 5 bases, leaving 16 bases between the germline ends. CDR1 is SGHRS and CDR2 is YFSETQ in the germline V gene.